This T cell receptor (beta chain) was sequenced in a study of T cell repertoires in cytomegalovirus infection. For the study at large: As its CMV epitopes, the study selected recently identified HLA-C-restricted and well-studied HLA-B-restricted targets. Study-level points and caveats: Dominant in the ex vivo response were TCR beta clonotypes restricted by HLA-C and specific for CMV. Of the TCR beta families, the public ones yielded a cumulative frequency that identified carriers of CMV plus the relevant HLA.

Comments on this clonotype: Its antigen is as yet unknown.

TCRdb ran MiXCR on the reads and lists one entry per CDR3 protein. The table records fewer than 150,000 distinct CDR3 sequences, 30% of them present only once. CDR3 length: 11 amino acids. CDR1 is SGHTA, CDR2 FQGNSA, per germline. V was trimmed by 1 base and J by 14 bases, leaving 8 bases between them. This TCR came from a human donor in good health (CMV status not recorded). Some clones in this sample may be carry-over from other donors' samples. The rearrangement joins TRBV7-2 to TRBJ1-4; D call uncertain. The input for sequencing was CD8+ T cells from cultured PBMCs, taken from culture after CMV antigen stimulation. The CDR3 loop is CASSLGRGLFF. The CDR3 nucleotides are TGTGCCAGCAGCTTAGGACGAGGGCTGTTTTTT.